This entry lists 3 T cell receptor beta chains sequenced from one sample in a study of shared T cell receptors in the human thymus (dated by TCRdb to about 2021). The library was prepared using the immunoSEQ multiplex PCR assay. TCRdb limited this immuneACCESS table to in-frame rearrangements with V and J called. A share of clones is missing; checked studies link under half to unresolved V genes, and the rest is unexplained. In all, the sample holds 600,000 or so clones, and 70% to 90% of those were seen once. The ten largest clones capture just under 0.0095% of the sample. Another study also made use of these data, one on human thymus T cells.

The specimen was thymocytes. All receptors derive from a boy under two years old with a congenital heart defect. Donor details come from another sample of the same person, matched by shared clones.

V usage is TRBV4-3 and J usage is TRBJ1-1; D is perhaps TRBD1 (6 bases). CDR3 size: 16 residues. V lost 1 base and J 2 bases, leaving 14 bases between the germline ends. From germline, CDR1 is LGHNA and CDR2 YSLEER. The CDR3 protein is CASSQGTRQANTEAFF. For the CDR3, the DNA is TGCGCCAGCAGCCAAGGAACCCGACAGGCTAACACTGAAGCTTTCTTT.

This rearrangement joins TRBV6-1 to TRBJ2-3, with D tentatively TRBD1 (5 bases). The V and J ends lost 4 bases and 4 bases respectively, with 18 bases between them. CDR3 length equals 16 residues. CDR1 is MNHNS and CDR2 is SASEGT in the germline V gene. The CDR3 sequence is CASSAIRASGPDTQYF. As DNA, the CDR3 is TGTGCCAGCAGTGCCATACGGGCCTCAGGGCCAGATACGCAGTATTTT.

In this sample, this clone turned up a few times. The genes are TRBV28 and TRBJ2-1; D possibly corresponds to TRBD1 (5 bases). Trimming pared 2 bases from V and 3 bases from J, leaving 11 bases between. Germline V gives CDR1 MDHEN, CDR2 SYDVKM. There are 15 residues in the CDR3. CDR3 in amino acids: CASSLGQGDYNEQFF. Here the CDR3 DNA reads TGTGCCAGCAGTTTAGGTCAAGGGGACTACAATGAGCAGTTCTTC.